Sequencing of this T cell receptor beta chain was carried out in a study of CD8+CD57+ T cells in acquired aplastic anemia (dated by TCRdb to 2016 to 2019). At the level of the whole study: DNA extracted from sorted CD4+ and CD8+ cells had a mean of around 3.3 ug, with a range of roughly 0.19 to 27.4 ug. Healthy donor samples averaged approximately 10 million reads for CD4+ and roughly 11 million for CD8+ cells.

This clonotype was recorded many times. It has no known antigen specificity. The record has no base qualities; no much larger clone is one base away. Via the germline V gene, CDR1 is SNHLY and CDR2 FYNNEI. From the cysteine up to the phenylalanine, the CDR3 has a length of 13 residues. Here the CDR3 DNA is all that survives: 39 bases in frame from base 1. At the junction V is shortened by 6 bases and J by 4 bases, with 9 bases in between. Broader findings and caveats from the paper: Roughly 30 CD8+ CDR3 sequences were shared between patients and controls but appeared highly expressed in patients and within their immunodominant clones. CD8+ Simpson's diversity did not differ significantly between patients and healthy controls (P=0.060).

The study deep-sequenced TCR repertoires of sorted CD4+ and CD8+ blood T cells from severe aplastic anemia patients and healthy subjects. Ficoll-Paque density gradient centrifugation was used to isolate peripheral blood mononuclear cells. CD4+ and CD8+ T cells were sorted by FACS or magnetic beads before DNA extraction. Genomic DNA served as template for TCR beta VDJ combination and CDR3 sequence profiling. TCR repertoire sequencing was run on an Illumina HiSeq 2000. The original methods were these. TRBV/TRBJ rearrangement plots, CDR3 size and DJ length profiles, and Simpson's diversity index were used to assess repertoires. The most abundant DNA sequence in the deep sequencing data was defined as the immunodominant clone. CDR3 amino acid sequences were screened for sharing across subjects and were compared with published repertoires and the VDJdb database. The public reads were run again by TCRdb, first through fastp at Q25 and then through MiXCR, and only productive beta chains were kept. Rows matching on CDR3 protein sequence are summarized as one entry with the most common DNA and genes. The V and J calls here are based on TCRdb, not the publication. The sample table shows roughly 180,000 distinct CDR3 sequences, and around half are seen once. 2.5% to 3.5% of the sample rests with the top ten.

Input material: sorted CD4+, CD8+, or CD8+CD57+ T cells (not recorded which) from PBMCs. Recombination connected TRBV2 to TRBJ1-4; the D gene cannot be named for sure. This sequence was found in a human donor in good health. The DNA sequence is as follows: TGTGCCAGCAGCCTGTTCCTTAATGAAAAACTGTTTTTT. Its protein is CASSLFLNEKLFF. Outside the CDR3, residues come from the reference TRBV2 and TRBJ1-4 proteins, so the full variable domain is: EPEVTQTPSHQVTQMGQEVILRCVPISNHLYFYWYRQILGQKVEFLVSFYNNEISEKSEIFDDQFSVERPDGSNFTLKIRSTKLEDSAMYFCASSLFLNEKLFFGSGTQLSVL.